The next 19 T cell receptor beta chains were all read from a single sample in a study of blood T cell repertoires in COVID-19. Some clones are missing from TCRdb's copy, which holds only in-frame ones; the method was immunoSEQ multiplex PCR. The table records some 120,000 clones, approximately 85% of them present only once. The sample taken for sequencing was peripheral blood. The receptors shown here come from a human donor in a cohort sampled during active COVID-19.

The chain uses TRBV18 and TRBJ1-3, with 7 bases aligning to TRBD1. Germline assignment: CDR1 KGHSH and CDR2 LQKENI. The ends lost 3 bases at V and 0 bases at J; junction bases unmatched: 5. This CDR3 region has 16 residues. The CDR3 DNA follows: TGTGCCAGCTCACCGTCAACAGGGGCCTCTGGAAACACCATATATTTT. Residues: CASSPSTGASGNTIYF.

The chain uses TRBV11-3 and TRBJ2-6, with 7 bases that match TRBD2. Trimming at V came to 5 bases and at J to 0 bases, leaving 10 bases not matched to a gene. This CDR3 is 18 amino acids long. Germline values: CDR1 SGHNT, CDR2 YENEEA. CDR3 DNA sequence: TGTGCCAGCAGCCCCCGAACCGGGACTACCTCTGGGGCCAACGTCCTGACTTTC. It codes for CASSPRTGTTSGANVLTF.

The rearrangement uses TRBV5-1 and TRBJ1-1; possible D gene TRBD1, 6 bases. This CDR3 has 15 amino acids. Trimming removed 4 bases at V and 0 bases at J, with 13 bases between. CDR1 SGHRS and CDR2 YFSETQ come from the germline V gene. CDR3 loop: CASSPRGGVNTEAFF. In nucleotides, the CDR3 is TGCGCCAGCAGCCCAAGAGGGGGAGTGAACACTGAAGCTTTCTTT.

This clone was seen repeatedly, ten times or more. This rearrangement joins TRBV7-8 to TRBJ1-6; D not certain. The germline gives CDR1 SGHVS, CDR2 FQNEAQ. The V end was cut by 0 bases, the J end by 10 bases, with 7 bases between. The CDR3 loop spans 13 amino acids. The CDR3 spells CASSLAGGSPLHF. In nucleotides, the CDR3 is TGTGCCAGCAGCTTAGCCGGAGGCTCACCCCTCCACTTT.

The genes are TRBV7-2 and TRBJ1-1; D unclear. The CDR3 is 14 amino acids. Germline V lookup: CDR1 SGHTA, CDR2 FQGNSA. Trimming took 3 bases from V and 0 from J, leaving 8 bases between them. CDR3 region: CASSFQQLNTEAFF. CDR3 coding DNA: TGTGCCAGCAGCTTCCAACAGTTGAACACTGAAGCTTTCTTT.

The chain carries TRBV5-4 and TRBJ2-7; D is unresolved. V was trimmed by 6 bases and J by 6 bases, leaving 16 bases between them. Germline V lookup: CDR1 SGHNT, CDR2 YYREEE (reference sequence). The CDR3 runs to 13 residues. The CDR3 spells CASKHRSNFEQYF. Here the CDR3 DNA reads TGTGCCAGCAAGCACCGATCCAATTTCGAGCAGTACTTC.

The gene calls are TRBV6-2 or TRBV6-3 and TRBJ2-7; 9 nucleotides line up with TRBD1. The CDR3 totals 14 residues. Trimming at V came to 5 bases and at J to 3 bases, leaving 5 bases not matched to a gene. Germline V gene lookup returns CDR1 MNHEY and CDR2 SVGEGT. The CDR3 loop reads CASSRGTGLYEQYV. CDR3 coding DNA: TGTGCCAGCAGTCGCGGGACAGGGCTCTACGAGCAGTACGTC.

This chain's CDR3 is CASSFVNSPLHF. Here the CDR3 DNA reads TGTGCCAGCAGCTTCGTGAATTCACCCCTCCACTTT. The V gene is TRBV5-4, the J gene TRBJ1-6, with unresolved D. Trimming left V 2 bases short and J 7 bases short, with 4 bases between. Germline V CDR1 and CDR2: SGHNT, YYREEE (reference sequence). The CDR3 is 12 residues long.

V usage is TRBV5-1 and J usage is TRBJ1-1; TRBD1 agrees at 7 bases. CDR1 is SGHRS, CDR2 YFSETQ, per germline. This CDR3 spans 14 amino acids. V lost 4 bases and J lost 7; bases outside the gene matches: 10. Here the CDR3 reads CASSQGQQRSEAFF. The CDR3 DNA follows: TGCGCCAGCAGCCAGGGACAGCAACGTAGTGAAGCTTTCTTT.

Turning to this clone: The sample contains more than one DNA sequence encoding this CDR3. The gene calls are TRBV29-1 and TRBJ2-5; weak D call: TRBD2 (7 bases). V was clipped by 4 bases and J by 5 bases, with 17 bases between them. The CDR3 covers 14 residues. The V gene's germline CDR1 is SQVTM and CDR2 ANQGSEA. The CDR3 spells CSVGGGGGGETQYF. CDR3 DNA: TGCAGCGTTGGGGGAGGGGGGGGCGGCGAGACCCAGTACTTC.

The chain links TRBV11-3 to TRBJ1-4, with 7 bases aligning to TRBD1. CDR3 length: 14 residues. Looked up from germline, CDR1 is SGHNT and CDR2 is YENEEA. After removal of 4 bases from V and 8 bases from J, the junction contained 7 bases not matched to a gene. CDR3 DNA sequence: TGTGCCAGCAGCTCCGACAGGGAGGTGGAAAAACTGTTTTTT. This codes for CASSSDREVEKLFF.

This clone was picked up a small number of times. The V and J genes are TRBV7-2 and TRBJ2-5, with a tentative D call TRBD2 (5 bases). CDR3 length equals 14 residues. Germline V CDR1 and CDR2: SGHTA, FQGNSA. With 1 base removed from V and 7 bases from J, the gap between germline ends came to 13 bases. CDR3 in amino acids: CASSLGASMGTQYF. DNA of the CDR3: TGTGCCAGCAGCTTAGGGGCTAGCATGGGGACCCAGTACTTC.

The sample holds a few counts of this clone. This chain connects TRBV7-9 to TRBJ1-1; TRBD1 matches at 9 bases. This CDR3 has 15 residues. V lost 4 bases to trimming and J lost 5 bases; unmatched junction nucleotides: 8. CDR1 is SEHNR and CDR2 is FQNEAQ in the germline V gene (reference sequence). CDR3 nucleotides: TGTGCCAGCAGCTCAAATACAGGGGGCTTGACTGAAGCTTTCTTT. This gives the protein CASSSNTGGLTEAFF.

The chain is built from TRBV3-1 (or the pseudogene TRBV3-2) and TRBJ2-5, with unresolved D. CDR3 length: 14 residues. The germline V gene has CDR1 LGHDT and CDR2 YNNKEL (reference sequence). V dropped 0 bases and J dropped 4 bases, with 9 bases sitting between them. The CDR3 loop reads CASSQDARVETQYF. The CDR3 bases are TGTGCCAGCAGCCAAGATGCGAGAGTAGAGACCCAGTACTTC.

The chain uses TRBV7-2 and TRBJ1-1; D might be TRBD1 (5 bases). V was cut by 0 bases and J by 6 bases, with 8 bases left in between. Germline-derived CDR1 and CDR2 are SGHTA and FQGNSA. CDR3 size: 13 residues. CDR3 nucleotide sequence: TGTGCCAGCAGCTTAGCTCTAGGGGCTGAAGCTTTCTTT. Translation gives CASSLALGAEAFF.

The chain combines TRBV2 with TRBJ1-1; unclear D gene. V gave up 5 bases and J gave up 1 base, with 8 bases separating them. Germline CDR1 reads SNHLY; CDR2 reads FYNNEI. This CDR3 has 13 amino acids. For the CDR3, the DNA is TGTGCCAGCAGTCTCGGAGGGAACACTGAAGCTTTCTTT. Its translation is CASSLGGNTEAFF.

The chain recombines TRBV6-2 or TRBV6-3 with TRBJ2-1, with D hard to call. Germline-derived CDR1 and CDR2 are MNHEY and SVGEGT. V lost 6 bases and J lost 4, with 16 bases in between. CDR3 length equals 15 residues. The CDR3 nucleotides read TGTGCCAGCAGCCCAAGGATGACGAGGTACAATGAGCAGTTCTTC. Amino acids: CASSPRMTRYNEQFF.

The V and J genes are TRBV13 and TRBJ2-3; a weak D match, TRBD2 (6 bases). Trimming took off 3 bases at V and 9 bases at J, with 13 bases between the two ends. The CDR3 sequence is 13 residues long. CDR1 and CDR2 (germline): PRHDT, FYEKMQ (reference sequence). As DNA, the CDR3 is TGTGCCAGCAGCTTTCTCGCCCGGGGGACGCAGTATTTT. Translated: CASSFLARGTQYF.

The CDR3 here is CASSDSVQGDTEAFF. The CDR3 nucleotides read TGTGCCAGCAGTGACTCGGTACAGGGAGACACTGAAGCTTTCTTT. The rearrangement uses TRBV6-4 and TRBJ1-1; possibly TRBD1 for D (6 bases). The CDR3 extends over 15 amino acids. Germline V gives CDR1 MRHNA, CDR2 SNTAGT. Trimming took 0 bases from V and 3 from J, leaving 11 bases between them.